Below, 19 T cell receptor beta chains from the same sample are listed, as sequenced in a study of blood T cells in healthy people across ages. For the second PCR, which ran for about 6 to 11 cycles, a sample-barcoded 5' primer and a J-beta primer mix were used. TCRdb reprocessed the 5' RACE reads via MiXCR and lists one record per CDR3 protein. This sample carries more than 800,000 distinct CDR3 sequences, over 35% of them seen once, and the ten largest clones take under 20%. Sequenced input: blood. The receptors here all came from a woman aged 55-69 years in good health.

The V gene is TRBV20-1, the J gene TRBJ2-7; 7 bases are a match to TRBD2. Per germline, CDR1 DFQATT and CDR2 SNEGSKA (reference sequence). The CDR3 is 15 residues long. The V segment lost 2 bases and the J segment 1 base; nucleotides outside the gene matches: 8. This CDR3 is CSARTPGTTSYEQYF. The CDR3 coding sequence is TGCAGTGCTAGAACGCCCGGGACTACATCCTACGAGCAGTACTTC.

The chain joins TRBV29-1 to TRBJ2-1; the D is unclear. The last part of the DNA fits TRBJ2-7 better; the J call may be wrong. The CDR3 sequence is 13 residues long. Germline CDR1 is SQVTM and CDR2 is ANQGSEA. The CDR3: CSEPGRHYNEQYF. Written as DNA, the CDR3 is TGCAGCGAGCCCGGACGCCACTACAATGAGCAGTACTTC.

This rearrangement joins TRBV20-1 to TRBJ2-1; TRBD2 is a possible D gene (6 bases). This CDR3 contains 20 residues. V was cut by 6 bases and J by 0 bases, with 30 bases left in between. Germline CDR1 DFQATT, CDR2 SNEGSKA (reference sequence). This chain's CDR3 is CSAAPVAAEQRYSSYNEQFF. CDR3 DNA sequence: TGCAGTGCGGCCCCGGTAGCGGCCGAACAAAGATACAGCTCCTACAATGAGCAGTTCTTC.

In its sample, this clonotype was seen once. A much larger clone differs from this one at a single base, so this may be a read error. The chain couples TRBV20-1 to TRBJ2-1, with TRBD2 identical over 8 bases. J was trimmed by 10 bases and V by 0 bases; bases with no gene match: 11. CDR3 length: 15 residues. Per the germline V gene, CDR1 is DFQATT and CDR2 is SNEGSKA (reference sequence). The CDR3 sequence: CSAREVSGSSYEQFF. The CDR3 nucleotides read TGCAGTGCTAGAGAAGTAAGCGGGAGCTCCTACGAGCAGTTCTTC.

The DNA of the CDR3 is TGTGCCAGCAGTGAAGCGAGCAGGGCTAATGAAAAACTGTTTTTT. It specifies CASSEASRANEKLFF. The genes are TRBV2 and TRBJ1-4, with D perhaps matching TRBD1 (5 bases). The germline V and J ends were trimmed by 0 bases and 3 bases, with 8 bases remaining between them. The CDR3 is 15 residues long. CDR1 and CDR2 (germline): SNHLY, FYNNEI.

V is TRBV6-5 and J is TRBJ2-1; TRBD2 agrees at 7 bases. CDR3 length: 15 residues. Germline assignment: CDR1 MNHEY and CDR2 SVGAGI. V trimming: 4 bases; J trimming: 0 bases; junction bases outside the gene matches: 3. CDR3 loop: CASSSGTISYNEQFF. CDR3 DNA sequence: TGTGCCAGCAGTTCTGGGACTATCTCCTACAATGAGCAGTTCTTC.

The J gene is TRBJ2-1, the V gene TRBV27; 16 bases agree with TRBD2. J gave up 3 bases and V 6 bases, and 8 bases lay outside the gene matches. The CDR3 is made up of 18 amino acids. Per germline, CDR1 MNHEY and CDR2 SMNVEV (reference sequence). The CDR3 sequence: CASSTGTSGRALYNEQFF. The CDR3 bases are TGTGCCAGCAGCACCGGGACTAGCGGGAGGGCCCTCTACAATGAGCAGTTCTTC.

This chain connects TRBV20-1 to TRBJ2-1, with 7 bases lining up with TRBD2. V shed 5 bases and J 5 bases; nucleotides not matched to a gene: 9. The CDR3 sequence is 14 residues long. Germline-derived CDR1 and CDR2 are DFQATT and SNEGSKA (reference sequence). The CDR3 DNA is TGCAGTGCTTTCTTAGCGGGCCTAGACAATGAGCAGTTCTTC. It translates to CSAFLAGLDNEQFF.

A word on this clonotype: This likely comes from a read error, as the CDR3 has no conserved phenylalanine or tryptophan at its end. The chain's CDR3 is CAIGRVDTYEQYY. For the CDR3, the DNA is TGTGCCATCGGTAGGGTCGATACCTACGAGCAGTACTAC. The chain has TRBV10-3 and TRBJ2-7; unclear D gene. The CDR3 is 13 amino acids. V lost 8 bases and J 2 bases, leaving 13 bases between the germline ends. Germline lookup yields CDR1 ENHRY and CDR2 SYGVKD.

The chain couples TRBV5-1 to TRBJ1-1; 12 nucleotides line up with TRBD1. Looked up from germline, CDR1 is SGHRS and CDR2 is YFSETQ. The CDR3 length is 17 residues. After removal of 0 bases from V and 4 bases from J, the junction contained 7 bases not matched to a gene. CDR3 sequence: CASSLGGTGGLGTEAFF. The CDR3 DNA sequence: TGCGCCAGCAGCTTGGGCGGGACAGGGGGCCTGGGCACTGAAGCTTTCTTT.

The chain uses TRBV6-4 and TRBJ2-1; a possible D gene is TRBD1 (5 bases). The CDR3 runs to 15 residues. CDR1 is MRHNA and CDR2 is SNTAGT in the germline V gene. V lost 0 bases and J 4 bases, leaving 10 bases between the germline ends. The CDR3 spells CASSDSRTSYNEQFF. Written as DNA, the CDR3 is TGTGCCAGCAGTGACTCAAGGACATCTTACAATGAGCAGTTCTTC.

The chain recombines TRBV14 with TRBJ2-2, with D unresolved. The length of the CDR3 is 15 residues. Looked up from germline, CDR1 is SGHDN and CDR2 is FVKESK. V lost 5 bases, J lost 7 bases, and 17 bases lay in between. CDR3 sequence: CASSSHPPLVGELFF. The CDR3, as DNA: TGTGCCAGCAGCTCTCATCCCCCTTTGGTCGGGGAGCTGTTTTTT.

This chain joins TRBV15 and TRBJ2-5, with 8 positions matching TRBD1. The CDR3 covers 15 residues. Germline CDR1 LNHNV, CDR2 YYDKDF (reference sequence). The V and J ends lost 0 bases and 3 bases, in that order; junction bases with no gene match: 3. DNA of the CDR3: TGTGCCACCAGCAGAGATGTGACAGGGGAAGAGACCCAGTACTTC. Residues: CATSRDVTGEETQYF.

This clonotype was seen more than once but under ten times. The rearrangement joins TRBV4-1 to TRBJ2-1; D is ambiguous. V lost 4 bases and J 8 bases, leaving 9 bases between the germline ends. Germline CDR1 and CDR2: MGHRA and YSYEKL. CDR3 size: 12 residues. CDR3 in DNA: TGCGCCAGCAGCCTACCCCTCGATGAGCAGTTCTTC. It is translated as CASSLPLDEQFF.

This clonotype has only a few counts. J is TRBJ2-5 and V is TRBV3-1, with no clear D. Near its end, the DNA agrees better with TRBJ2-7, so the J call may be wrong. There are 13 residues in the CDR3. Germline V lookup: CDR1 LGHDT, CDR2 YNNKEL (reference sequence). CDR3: CASSQKGTYEQYF. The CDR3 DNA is TGTGCCAGCAGCCAAAAAGGGACCTACGAGCAGTACTTC.

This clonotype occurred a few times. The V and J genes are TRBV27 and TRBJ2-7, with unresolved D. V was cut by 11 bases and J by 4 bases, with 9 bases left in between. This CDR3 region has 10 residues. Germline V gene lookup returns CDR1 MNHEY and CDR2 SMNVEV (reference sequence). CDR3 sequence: CAPAIYEQYF. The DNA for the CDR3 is TGTGCCCCAGCCATATACGAGCAGTACTTC.

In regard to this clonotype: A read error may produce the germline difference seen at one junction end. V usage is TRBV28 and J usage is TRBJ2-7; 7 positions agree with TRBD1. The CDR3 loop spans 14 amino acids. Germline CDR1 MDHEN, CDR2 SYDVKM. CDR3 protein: CANSLDRAGYEQYF. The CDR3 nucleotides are TGTGCCAACAGTTTAGACAGGGCCGGCTACGAGCAGTACTTC.

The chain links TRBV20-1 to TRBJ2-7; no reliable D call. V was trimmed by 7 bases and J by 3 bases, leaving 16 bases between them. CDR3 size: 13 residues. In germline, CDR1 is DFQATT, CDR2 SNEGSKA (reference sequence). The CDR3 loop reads CSGEPIVGYEQYF. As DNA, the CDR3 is TGCAGTGGAGAGCCCATTGTCGGCTACGAGCAGTACTTC.

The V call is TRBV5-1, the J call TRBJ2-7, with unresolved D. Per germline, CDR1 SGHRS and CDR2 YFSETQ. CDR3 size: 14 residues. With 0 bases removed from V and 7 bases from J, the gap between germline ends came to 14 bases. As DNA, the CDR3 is TGCGCCAGCAGCTTGGAGGGCGGCCACAATGAGCAGTACTTC. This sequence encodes CASSLEGGHNEQYF.